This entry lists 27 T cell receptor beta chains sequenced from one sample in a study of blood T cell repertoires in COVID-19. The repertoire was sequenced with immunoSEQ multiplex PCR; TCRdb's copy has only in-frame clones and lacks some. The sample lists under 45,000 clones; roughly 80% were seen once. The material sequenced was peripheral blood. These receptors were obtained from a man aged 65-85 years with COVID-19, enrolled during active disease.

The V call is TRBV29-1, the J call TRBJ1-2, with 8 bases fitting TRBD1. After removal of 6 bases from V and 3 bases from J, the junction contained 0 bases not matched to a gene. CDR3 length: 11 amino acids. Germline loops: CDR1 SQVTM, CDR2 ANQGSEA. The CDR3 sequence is CSVGQDYGYTF. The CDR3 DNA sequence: TGCAGCGTGGGACAGGACTATGGCTACACCTTC. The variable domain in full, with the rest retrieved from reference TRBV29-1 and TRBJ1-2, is SAVISQKPSRDICQRGTSLTIQCQVDSQVTMMFWYRQQPGQSLTLIATANQGSEATYESGFVIDKFPISRPNLTFSTLTVSNMSPEDSSIYLCSVGQDYGYTFGSGTRLTVV.

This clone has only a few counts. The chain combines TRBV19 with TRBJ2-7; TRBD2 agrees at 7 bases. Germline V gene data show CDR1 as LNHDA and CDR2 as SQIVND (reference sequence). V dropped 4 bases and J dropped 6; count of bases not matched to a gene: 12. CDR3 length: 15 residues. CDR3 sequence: CASSNRTLREGEQYF. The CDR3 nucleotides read TGTGCCAGTAGTAATCGGACGCTAAGGGAGGGCGAGCAGTACTTC.

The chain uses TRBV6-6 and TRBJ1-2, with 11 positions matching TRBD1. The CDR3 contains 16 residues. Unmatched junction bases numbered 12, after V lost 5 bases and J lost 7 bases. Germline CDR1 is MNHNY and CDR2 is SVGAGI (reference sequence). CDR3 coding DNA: TGTGCCAGCAGTCAACGGACAGGGGGCGCGATCGGTGGCTACACCTTC. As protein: CASSQRTGGAIGGYTF.

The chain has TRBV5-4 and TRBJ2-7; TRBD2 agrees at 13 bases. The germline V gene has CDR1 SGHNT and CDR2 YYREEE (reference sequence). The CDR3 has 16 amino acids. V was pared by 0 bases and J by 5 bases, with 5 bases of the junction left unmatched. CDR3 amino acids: CASSLDGLAGVNEQYF. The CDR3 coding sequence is TGTGCCAGCAGCTTGGATGGACTAGCGGGAGTCAACGAGCAGTACTTC.

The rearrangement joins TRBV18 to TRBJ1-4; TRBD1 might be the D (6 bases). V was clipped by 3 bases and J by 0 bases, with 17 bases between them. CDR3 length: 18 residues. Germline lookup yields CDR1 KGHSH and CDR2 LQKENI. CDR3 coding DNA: TGTGCCAGCTCACCGCGGACAGAACTCGTTGCAACTAATGAAAAACTGTTTTTT. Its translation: CASSPRTELVATNEKLFF.

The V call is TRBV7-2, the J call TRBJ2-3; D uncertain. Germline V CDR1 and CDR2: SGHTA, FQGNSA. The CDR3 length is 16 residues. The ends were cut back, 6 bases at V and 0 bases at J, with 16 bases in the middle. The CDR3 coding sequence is TGTGCCAGCAGGTCGACTTCTACCGTCAGCACAGATACGCAGTATTTT. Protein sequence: CASRSTSTVSTDTQYF.

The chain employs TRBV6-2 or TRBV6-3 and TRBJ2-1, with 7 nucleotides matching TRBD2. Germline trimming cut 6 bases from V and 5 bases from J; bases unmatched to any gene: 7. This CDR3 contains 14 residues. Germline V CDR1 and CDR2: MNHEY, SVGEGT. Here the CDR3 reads CASSLRGTNNEQFF. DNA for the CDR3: TGTGCCAGCAGCCTTCGCGGGACTAACAATGAGCAGTTCTTC.

The CDR3 here is CASSRLAGEYEQYF. The CDR3 DNA sequence: TGTGCCAGCAGCCGACTAGCGGGAGAGTACGAGCAGTACTTC. The gene calls are TRBV14 and TRBJ2-7; 12 bases align to TRBD2. The germline CDR1 and CDR2 sequences are SGHDN and FVKESK. This CDR3 has 14 amino acids. The V segment lost 4 bases and the J segment 4 bases; nucleotides outside the gene matches: 2. Full variable domain (missing parts from reference TRBV14 and TRBJ2-7): EAGVTQFPSHSVIEKGQTVTLRCDPISGHDNLYWYRRVMGKEIKFLLHFVKESKQDESGMPNNRFLAERTGGTYSTLKVQPAELEDSGVYFCASSRLAGEYEQYFGPGTRLTVT.

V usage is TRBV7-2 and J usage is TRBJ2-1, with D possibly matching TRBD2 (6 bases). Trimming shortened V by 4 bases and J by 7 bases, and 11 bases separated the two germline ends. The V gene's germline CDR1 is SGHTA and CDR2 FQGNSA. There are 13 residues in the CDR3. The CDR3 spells CASSSGLGNEQFF. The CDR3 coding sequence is TGTGCCAGCAGCTCGGGACTGGGGAATGAGCAGTTCTTC.

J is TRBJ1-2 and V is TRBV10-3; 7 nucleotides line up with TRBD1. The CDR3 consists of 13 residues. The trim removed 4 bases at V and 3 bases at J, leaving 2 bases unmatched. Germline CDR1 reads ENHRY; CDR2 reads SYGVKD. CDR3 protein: CAISGQGDYGYTF. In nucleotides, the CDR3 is TGTGCCATCAGTGGACAGGGAGACTATGGCTACACCTTC.

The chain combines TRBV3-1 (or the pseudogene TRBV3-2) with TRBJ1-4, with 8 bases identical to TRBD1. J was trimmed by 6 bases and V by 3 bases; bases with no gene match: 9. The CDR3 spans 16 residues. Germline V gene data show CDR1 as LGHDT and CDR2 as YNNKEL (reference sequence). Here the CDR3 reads CASSHRGTGEYEKLFF. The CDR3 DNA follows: TGTGCCAGCAGCCACCGCGGGACAGGAGAATATGAAAAACTGTTTTTT.

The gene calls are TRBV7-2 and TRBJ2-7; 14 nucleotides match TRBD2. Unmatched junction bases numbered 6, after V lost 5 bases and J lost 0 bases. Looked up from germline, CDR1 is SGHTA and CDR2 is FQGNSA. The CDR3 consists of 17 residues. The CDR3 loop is CASSNGLAGGSSYEQYF. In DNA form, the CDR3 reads TGTGCCAGCAGCAATGGACTAGCGGGAGGATCCTCCTACGAGCAGTACTTC.

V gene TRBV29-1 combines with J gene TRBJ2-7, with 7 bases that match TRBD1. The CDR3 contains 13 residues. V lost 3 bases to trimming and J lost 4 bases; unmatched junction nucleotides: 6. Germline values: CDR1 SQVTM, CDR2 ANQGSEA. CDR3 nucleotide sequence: TGCAGCGTTGACCGGACAGGTTCGTACGAGCAGTACTTC. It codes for CSVDRTGSYEQYF.

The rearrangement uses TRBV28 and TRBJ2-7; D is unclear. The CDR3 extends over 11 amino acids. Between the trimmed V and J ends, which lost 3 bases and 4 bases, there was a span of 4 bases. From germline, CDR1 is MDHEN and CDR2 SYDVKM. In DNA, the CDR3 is TGTGCCAGCAGTTTCGTGTACGAGCAGTACTTC. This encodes CASSFVYEQYF. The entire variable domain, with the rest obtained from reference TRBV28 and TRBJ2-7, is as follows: DVKVTQSSRYLVKRTGEKVFLECVQDMDHENMFWYRQDPGLGLRLIYFSYDVKMKEKGDIPEGYSVSREKKERFSLILESASTNQTSMYLCASSFVYEQYFGPGTRLTVT.

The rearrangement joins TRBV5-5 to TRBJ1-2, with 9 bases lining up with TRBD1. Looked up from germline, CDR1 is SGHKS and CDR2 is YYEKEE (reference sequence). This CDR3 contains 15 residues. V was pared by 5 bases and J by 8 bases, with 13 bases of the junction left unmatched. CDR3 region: CASRPGTGNGIGYTF. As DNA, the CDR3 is TGTGCCAGCAGACCAGGGACAGGGAACGGAATCGGCTACACCTTC.

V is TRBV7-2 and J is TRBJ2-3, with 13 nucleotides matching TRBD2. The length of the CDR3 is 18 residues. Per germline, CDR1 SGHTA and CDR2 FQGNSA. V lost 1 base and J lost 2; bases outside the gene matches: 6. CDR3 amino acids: CASSLELAGGFLTDTQYF. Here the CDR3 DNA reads TGTGCCAGCAGCTTAGAACTAGCGGGAGGGTTCCTCACAGATACGCAGTATTTT.

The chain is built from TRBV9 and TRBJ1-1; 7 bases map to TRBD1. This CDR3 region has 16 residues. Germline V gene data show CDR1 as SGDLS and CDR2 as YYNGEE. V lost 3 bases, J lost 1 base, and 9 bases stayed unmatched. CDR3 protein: CASSAEVRQGNTEAFF. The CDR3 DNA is TGTGCCAGCAGCGCCGAAGTAAGACAGGGGAACACTGAAGCTTTCTTT.

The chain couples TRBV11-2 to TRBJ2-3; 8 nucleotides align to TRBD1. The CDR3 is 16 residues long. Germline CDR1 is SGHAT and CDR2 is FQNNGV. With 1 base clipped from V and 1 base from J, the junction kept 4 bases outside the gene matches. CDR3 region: CASSLGPGQGTDTQYF. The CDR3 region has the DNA TGTGCCAGCAGCTTAGGTCCGGGACAGGGCACAGATACGCAGTATTTT.

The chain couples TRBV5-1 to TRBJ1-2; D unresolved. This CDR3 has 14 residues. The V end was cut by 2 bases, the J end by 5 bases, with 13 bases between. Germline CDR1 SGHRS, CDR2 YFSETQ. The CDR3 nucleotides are TGCGCCAGCAGCTTCGATGCGGCGTCGTATGGCTACACCTTC. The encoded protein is CASSFDAASYGYTF.

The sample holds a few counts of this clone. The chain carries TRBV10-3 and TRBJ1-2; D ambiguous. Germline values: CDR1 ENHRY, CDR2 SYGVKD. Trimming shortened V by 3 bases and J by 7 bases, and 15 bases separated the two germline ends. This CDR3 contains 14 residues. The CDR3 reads CAISEQLTRGGYTF. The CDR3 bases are TGTGCCATCAGTGAACAGCTTACCCGGGGTGGCTACACCTTC.

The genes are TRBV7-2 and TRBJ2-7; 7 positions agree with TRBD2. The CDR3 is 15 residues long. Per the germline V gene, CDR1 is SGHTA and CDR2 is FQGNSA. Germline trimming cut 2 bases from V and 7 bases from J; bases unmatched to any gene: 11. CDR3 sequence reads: CASSLSGGSMREQYF. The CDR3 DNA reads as TGTGCCAGCAGCTTAAGTGGCGGGAGCATGCGAGAGCAGTACTTC.

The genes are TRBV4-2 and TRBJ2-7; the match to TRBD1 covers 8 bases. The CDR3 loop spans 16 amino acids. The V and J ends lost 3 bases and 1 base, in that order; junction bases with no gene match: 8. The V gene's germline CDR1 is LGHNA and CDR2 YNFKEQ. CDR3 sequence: CASSHDNQGASYEQYF. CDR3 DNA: TGTGCCAGCAGCCACGATAATCAGGGGGCTTCCTACGAGCAGTACTTC.

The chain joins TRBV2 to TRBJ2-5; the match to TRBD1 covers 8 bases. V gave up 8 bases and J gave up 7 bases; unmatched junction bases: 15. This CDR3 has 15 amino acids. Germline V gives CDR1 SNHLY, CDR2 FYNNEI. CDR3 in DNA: TGTGCCAGCCCCGGGGGAGACAGGGGTAGTGGGACCCAGTACTTC. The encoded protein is CASPGGDRGSGTQYF.

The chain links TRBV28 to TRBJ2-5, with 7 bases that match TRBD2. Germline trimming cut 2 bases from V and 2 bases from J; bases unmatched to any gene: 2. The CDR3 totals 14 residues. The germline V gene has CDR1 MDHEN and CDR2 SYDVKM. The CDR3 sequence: CASSLLGGQETQYF. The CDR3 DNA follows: TGTGCCAGCAGTTTACTGGGGGGGCAAGAGACCCAGTACTTC.

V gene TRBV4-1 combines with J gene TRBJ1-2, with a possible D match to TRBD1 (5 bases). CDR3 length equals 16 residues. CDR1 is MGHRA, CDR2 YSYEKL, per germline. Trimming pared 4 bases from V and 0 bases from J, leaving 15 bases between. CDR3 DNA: TGCGCCAGCAGCCGCCAAGGGGTAACCTCTAACTATGGCTACACCTTC. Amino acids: CASSRQGVTSNYGYTF.

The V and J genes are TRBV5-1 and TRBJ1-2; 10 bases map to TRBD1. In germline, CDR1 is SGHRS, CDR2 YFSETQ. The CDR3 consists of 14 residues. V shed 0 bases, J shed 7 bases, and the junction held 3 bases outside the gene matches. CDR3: CASSLADRGPGYTF. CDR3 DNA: TGCGCCAGCAGCTTGGCCGACAGGGGGCCTGGCTACACCTTC.

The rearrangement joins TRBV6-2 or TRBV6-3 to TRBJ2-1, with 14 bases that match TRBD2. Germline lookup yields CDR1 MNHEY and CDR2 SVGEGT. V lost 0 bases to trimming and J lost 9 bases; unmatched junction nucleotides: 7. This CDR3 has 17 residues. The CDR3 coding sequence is TGTGCCAGCAGTTACTCCCTCGGGACTAGCGGGAGAACTGAGCAGTTCTTC. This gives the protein CASSYSLGTSGRTEQFF.